This T cell receptor (beta chain) emerged from a study of beta chain features in type 1 diabetes. As every portion of the isolated RNA was reverse transcribed, the sequencing read expressed TCRB transcripts. Produced via immunoSEQ multiplex PCR; TCRdb's table is partial and in-frame only. The table includes about 360,000 clones, over 10% detected once. The CDR3 spans 13 residues. Trimming cost V 4 bases and J 4 bases, with 9 bases left between them. Per germline, CDR1 SNHLY and CDR2 FYNNEI. Sample: naive CD4+ T cells from blood. The J gene is TRBJ2-3, the V gene TRBV2; D not certain. This TCR derives from a man younger than 35 in good health. CDR3 nucleotides: TGTGCCAGCAGTGTGGGCAGGCCAGATACGCAGTATTTT. Its protein product is CASSVGRPDTQYF.